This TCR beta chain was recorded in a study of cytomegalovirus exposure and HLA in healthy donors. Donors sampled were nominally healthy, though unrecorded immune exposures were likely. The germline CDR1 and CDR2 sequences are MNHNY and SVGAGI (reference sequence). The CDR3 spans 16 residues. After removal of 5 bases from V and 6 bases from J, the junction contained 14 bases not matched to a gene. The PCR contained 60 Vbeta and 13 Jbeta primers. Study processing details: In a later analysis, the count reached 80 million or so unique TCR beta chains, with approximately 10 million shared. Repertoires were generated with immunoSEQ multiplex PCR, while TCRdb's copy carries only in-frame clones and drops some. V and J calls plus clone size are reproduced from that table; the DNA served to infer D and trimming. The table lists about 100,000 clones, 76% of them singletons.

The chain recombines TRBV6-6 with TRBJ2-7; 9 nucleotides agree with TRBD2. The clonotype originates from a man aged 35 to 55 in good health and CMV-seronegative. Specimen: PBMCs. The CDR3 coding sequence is TGTGCCAGCAGTGGGTTGGGACTAGCCTCGGTCGGCGAGCAGTACGTC. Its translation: CASSGLGLASVGEQYV.